This record covers a single T cell receptor (beta chain). The data were obtained in a study of OX40 agonist ivuxolimab in advanced cancers. Generated by immunoSEQ multiplex PCR, the TCRdb table keeps only in-frame clones and is missing some. The table has 55,000 to 90,000 clones, 80% to 90% seen once. The CDR3 is 15 amino acids. Germline lookup yields CDR1 SGHTA and CDR2 FQGNSA. Unmatched junction bases numbered 9, after V lost 1 base and J lost 7 bases. The receptor's source is an adult with an advanced solid tumor such as melanoma, head and neck, liver or kidney cancer. The chain couples TRBV7-2 to TRBJ2-5, with 7 bases aligning to TRBD1. This specimen consisted of CD4+ or CD8+ T cells sorted from blood, obtained in a trial of the OX40 agonist ivuxolimab. The CDR3 DNA sequence: TGTGCCAGCAGCTTAGGGCCCAGGGGGTACAGGACCCAGTACTTC. This translates into CASSLGPRGYRTQYF.